These 5 T cell receptor beta chains originate from one sample sequenced in a study of naive and memory T cell subsets. Findings and caveats of the study: A few larger clonotypes appeared in naive repertoires, especially CD8, possibly memory cells re-expressing CD45RA.

These TCRs' antigens remain unknown. The beta constant-region primer was an equimolar mix of two oligonucleotides covering TRBC1 and TRBC2. Nested alpha and beta constant-region primers with the SP2 primer drove four PCR rounds on ligated cDNA. TCRdb fed the UMI-ligation and nested PCR reads into MiXCR, producing one record per CDR3 protein. The sample holds about 150,000 distinct CDR3 sequences, over 20% seen once. The source material was naive CD4+ T cells from blood. The source of these receptors is a human donor in good health.

This clonotype came up many times. The chain is built from TRBV5-5 and TRBJ2-7; 7 nucleotides agree with TRBD2. The CDR3 runs to 14 residues. J gave up 7 bases and V 6 bases, and 13 bases lay outside the gene matches. CDR1 and CDR2 from the germline V gene are SGHKS and YYEKEE (reference sequence). The CDR3 nucleotides are TGTGCCAGCACCCAAGGGACTACCGCAAGAGAGCAGTACTTC. It specifies CASTQGTTAREQYF.

The V call is TRBV6-2 or TRBV6-3, the J call TRBJ2-3, with TRBD2 matching 7 bases. This CDR3 spans 14 amino acids. Trimming took 7 bases from V and 2 from J; bases not matched to a gene: 6. Germline V gene sequence: CDR1 MNHEY, CDR2 SVGEGT. CDR3 DNA: TGTGCCAGCAAAAGGGCGGGAGACACAGATACGCAGTATTTT. Encoded protein: CASKRAGDTDTQYF.

This clonotype was seen ten or more times. J is TRBJ2-1 and V is TRBV9; 8 bases align to TRBD2. This CDR3 is built from 15 residues. The junction had 4 bases not matched to a gene; V was cut back by 0 bases and J by 5 bases. Germline CDR1 reads SGDLS; CDR2 reads YYNGEE. CDR3 in amino acids: CASSVVLAGHNEQFF. The CDR3 nucleotides are TGTGCCAGCAGCGTAGTCCTAGCGGGCCACAATGAGCAGTTCTTC.

The gene calls are TRBV7-6 and TRBJ2-1; perhaps TRBD1 as D (6 bases). The CDR3 runs to 16 residues. Germline V CDR1 and CDR2: SGHVS, FNYEAQ. Trimming stripped 1 base from V and 10 bases from J, with 20 bases between. The CDR3 DNA follows: TGTGCCAGCAGCTTAGACAGAACTTTCAGGGGCGCGGAGCAGTTCTTC. Encoded protein: CASSLDRTFRGAEQFF.

The rearrangement uses TRBV28 and TRBJ2-2; 8 bases match TRBD1. Germline V gives CDR1 MDHEN, CDR2 SYDVKM. The ends lost 5 bases at V and 5 bases at J; junction bases unmatched: 10. The CDR3 is made up of 16 amino acids. The DNA for the CDR3 is TGTGCCAGCAGTCTATCCGGACAGGGTCGGACCGGGGAGCTGTTTTTT. Translation: CASSLSGQGRTGELFF.